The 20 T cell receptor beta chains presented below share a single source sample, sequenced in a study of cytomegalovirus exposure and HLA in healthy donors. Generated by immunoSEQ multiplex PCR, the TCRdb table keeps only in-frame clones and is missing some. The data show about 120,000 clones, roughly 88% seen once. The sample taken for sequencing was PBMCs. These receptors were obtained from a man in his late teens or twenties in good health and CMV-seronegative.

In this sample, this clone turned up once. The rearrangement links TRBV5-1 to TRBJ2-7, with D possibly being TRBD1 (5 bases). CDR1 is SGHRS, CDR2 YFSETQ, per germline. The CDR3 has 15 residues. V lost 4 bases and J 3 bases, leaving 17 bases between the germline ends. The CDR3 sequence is CASSPLQGLNYEQYF. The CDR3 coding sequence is TGCGCCAGCAGCCCGCTCCAGGGATTAAACTACGAGCAGTACTTC.

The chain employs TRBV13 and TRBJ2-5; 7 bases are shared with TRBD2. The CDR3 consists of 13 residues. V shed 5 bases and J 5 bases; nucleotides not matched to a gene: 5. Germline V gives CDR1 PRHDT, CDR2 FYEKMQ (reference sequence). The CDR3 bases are TGTGCCAGCAGCCGGGAGGACGGTGAGACCCAGTACTTC. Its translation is CASSREDGETQYF.

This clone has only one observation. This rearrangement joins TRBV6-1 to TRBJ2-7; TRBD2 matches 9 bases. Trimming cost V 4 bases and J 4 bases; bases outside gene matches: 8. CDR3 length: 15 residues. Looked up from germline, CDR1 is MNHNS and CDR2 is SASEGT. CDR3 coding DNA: TGTGCCAGCAGTGGCCTTTTAGCGGGAGATTACGAGCAGTACTTC. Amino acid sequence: CASSGLLAGDYEQYF.

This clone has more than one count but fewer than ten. The CDR3 region is CASKGSVVGRHTEAFF. CDR3 coding DNA: TGTGCCAGCAAGGGGTCAGTGGTCGGGCGGCACACTGAAGCTTTCTTT. V and J are TRBV28 and TRBJ1-1; the D gene is possibly TRBD1 (5 bases). The CDR3 is made up of 16 amino acids. The V gene's germline CDR1 is MDHEN and CDR2 SYDVKM. V lost 7 bases, J lost 3 bases, and 21 bases lay in between.

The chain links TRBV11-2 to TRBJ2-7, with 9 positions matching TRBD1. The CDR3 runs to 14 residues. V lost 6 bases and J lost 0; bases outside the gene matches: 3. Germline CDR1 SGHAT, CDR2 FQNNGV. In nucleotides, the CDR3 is TGTGCCAGCAGGGGACAGGGACACTCCTACGAGCAGTACTTC. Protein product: CASRGQGHSYEQYF. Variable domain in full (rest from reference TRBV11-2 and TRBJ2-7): EAGVAQSPRYKIIEKRQSVAFWCNPISGHATLYWYQQILGQGPKLLIQFQNNGVVDDSQLPKDRFSAERLKGVDSTLKIQPAKLEDSAVYLCASRGQGHSYEQYFGPGTRLTVT.

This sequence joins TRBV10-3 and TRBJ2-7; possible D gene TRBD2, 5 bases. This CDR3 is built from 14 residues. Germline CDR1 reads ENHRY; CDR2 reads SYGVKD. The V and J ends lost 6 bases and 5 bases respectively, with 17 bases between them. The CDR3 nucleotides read TGTGCCATCAGCTCCTCCCTTGGGAGCGACGAGCAGTACTTC. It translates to CAISSSLGSDEQYF.

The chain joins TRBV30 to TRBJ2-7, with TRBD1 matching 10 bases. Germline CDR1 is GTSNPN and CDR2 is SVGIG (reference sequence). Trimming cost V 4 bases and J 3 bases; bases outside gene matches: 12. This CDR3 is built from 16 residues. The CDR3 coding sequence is TGTGCCTGGAAGGGCGGCGACAGGGGGCGCATCTACGAGCAGTACTTC. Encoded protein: CAWKGGDRGRIYEQYF.

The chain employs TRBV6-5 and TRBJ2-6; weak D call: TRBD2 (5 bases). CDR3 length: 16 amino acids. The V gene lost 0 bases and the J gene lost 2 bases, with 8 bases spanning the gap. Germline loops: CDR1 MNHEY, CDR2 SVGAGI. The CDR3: CASSYSSGTGANVLTF. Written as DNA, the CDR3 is TGTGCCAGCAGTTACTCCTCGGGAACTGGGGCCAACGTCCTGACTTTC.

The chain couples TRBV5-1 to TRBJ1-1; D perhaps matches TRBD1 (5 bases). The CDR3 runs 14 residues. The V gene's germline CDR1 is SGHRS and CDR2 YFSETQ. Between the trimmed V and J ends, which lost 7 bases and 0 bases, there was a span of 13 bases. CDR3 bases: TGCGCCAGCGGTTCGGACACTCTGAACACTGAAGCTTTCTTT. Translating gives CASGSDTLNTEAFF.

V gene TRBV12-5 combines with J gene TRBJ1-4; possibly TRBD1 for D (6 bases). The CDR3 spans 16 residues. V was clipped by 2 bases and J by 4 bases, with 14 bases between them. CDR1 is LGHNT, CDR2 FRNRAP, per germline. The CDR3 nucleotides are TGTGCTAGTGGTTTGCTATTGGGACAACTTAATGAAAAACTGTTTTTT. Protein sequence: CASGLLLGQLNEKLFF.

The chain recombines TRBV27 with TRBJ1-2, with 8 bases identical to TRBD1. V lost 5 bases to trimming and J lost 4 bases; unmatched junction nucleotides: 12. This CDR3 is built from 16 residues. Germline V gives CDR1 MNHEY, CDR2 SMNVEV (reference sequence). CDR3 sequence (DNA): TGTGCCAGCAGTAAAAAAAGCCAGGGGGCTAGCTATGGCTACACCTTC. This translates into CASSKKSQGASYGYTF.

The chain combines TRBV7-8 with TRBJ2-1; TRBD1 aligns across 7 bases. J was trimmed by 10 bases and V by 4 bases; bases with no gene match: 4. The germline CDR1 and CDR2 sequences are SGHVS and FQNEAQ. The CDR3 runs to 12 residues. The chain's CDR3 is CASSSPGQEQFF. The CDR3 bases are TGTGCCAGCAGCTCACCGGGACAGGAGCAGTTCTTC. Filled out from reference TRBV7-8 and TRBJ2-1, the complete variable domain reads GAGVSQSPRYKVAKRGQDVALRCDPISGHVSLFWYQQALGQGPEFLTYFQNEAQLDKSGLPSDRFFAERPEGSVSTLKIQRTQQEDSAVYLCASSSPGQEQFFGPGTRLTVL.

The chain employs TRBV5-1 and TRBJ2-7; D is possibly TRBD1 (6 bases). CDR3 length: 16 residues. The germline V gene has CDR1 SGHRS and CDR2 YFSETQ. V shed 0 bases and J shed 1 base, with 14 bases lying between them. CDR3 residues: CASSLAQTGGSYEQYF. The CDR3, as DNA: TGCGCCAGCAGCTTGGCCCAGACAGGTGGTTCCTACGAGCAGTACTTC.

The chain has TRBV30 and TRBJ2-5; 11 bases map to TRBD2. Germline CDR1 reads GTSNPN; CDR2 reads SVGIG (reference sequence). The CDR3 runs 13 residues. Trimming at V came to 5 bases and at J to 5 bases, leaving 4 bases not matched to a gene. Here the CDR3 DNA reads TGTGCCTGGGCGACTAGCGGGGCGGAGACCCAGTACTTC. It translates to CAWATSGAETQYF.

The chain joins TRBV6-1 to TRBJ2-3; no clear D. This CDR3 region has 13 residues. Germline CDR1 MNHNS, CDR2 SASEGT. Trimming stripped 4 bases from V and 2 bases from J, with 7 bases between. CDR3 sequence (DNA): TGTGCCAGCAGTGTCCCTCCCACAGATACGCAGTATTTT. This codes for CASSVPPTDTQYF.

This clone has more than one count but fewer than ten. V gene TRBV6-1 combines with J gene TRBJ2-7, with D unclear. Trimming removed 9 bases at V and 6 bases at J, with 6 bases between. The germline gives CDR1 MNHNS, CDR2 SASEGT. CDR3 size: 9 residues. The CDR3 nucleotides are TGTGCCAGTGGCAGCGAGCAGTACTTC. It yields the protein CASGSEQYF.

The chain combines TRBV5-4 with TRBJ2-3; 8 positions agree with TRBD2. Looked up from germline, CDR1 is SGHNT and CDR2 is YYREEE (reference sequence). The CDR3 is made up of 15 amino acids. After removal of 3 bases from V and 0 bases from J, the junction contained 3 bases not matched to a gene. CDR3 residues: CASSSSSGSTDTQYF. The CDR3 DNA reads TGTGCCAGCAGCTCCTCTAGCGGGAGCACAGATACGCAGTATTTT.

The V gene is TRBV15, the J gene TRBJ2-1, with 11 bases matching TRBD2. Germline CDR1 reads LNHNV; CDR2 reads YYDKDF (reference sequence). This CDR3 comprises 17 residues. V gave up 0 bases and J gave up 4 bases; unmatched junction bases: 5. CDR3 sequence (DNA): TGTGCCACCAGCAGAGATGCAGGACTAGCGGGTTACAATGAGCAGTTCTTC. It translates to CATSRDAGLAGYNEQFF.

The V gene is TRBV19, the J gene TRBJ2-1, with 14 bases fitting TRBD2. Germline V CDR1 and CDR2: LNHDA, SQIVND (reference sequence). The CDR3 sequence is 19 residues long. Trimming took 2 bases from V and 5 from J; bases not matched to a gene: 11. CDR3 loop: CASSIQPGTSGRVNNEQFF. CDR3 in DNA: TGTGCCAGTAGTATACAACCCGGGACTAGCGGGAGAGTCAACAATGAGCAGTTCTTC. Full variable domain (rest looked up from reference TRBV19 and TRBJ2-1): DGGITQSPKYLFRKEGQNVTLSCEQNLNHDAMYWYRQDPGQGLRLIYYSQIVNDFQKGDIAEGYSVSREKKESFPLTVTSAQKNPTAFYLCASSIQPGTSGRVNNEQFFGPGTRLTVL.

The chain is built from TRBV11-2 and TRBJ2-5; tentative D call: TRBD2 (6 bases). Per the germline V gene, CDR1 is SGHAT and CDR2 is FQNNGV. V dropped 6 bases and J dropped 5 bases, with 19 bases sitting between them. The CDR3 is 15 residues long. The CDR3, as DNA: TGTGCCAGCAGTTTCACAAACGGGGGATTGGAGACCCAGTACTTC. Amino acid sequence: CASSFTNGGLETQYF. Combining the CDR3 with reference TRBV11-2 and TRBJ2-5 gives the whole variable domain EAGVAQSPRYKIIEKRQSVAFWCNPISGHATLYWYQQILGQGPKLLIQFQNNGVVDDSQLPKDRFSAERLKGVDSTLKIQPAKLEDSAVYLCASSFTNGGLETQYFGPGTRLLVL.